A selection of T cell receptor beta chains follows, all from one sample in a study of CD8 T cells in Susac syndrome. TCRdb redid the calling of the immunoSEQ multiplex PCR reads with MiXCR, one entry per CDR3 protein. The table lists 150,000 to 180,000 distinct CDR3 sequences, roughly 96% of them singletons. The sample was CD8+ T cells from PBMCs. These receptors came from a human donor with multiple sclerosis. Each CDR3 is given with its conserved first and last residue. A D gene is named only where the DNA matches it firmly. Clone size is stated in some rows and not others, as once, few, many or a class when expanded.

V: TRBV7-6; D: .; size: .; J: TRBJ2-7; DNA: TGTGCCAGCAGCTTCGGGGTGGGCTACGAGCAGTACTTC; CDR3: CASSFGVGYEQYF
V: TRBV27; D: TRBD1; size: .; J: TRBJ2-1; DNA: TGTGCCAGCAGTTGGACAGGGACCTACAATGAGCAGTTCTTC; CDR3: CASSWTGTYNEQFF
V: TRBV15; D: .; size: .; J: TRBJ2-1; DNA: TGTGCCACCAGCAGTAGGCGGAAGAGCTCCTACAATGAGCAGTTCTTC; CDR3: CATSSRRKSSYNEQFF
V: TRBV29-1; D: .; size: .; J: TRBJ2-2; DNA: TGCAGCGTCCTTTGGTTCACCGGGGAGCTGTTTTTT; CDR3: CSVLWFTGELFF
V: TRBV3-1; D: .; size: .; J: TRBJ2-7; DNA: TGTGCCAGCAGCCAAGGACAGTTCTCCTACGAGCAGTACTTC; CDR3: CASSQGQFSYEQYF
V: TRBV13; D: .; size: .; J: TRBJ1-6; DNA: TGTGCCAGCAGCCCCCTCGGGACTAATTCACCCCTCCACTTT; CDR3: CASSPLGTNSPLHF
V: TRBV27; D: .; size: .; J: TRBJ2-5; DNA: TGTGCCAGCAGTTTTATGCCTTATGCCATGAAAAAAGTCCCCCAAGAGACCCAGTACTTC; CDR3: CASSFMPYAMKKVPQETQYF
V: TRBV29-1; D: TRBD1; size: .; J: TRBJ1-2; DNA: TGCAGCGTTCCCCCGGGACAGGCGGAAGCCTATGGCTACACCTTC; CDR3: CSVPPGQAEAYGYTF
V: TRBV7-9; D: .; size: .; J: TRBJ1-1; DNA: TGTGCCAGCAGCTTGGATACAGGGAACACTGAAGCTTTCTTT; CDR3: CASSLDTGNTEAFF
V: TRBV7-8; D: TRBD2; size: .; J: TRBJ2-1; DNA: TGTGCCAGCAGAAGACTAGCGGGGGAGGGGAATGAGCAGTTCTTC; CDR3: CASRRLAGEGNEQFF
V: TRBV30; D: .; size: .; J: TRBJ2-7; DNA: TGTGCCCGGAGTGTCGGTCAGGCCTACGAGCAGTACTTC; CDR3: CARSVGQAYEQYF
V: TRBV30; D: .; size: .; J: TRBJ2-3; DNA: TGTGCCTCCAATGGGGATAGCACAGATACGCAGTATTTT; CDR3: CASNGDSTDTQYF
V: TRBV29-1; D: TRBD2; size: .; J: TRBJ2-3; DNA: TGCAGCGTTGAAGATCGCCTAGCGGGGGTGGGAGATACGCAGTATTTT; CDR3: CSVEDRLAGVGDTQYF
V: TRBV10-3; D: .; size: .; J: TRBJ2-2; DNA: TGTGCCATCAGTGAGTCGGGCAGTTCCGGGGAGCTGTTTTTT; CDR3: CAISESGSSGELFF
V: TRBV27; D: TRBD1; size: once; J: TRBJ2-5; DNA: TGTGCCAGCAGTTTCAGGGGGCTAGAGACCCAGTACTTC; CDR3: CASSFRGLETQYF
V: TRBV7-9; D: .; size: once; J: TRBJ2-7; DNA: TGTGCCAGCAGCCCTTTATCCTACGAGCAGTACTTC; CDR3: CASSPLSYEQYF
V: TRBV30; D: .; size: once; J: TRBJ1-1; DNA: TGTGCCTCGTGGGGGGAATGGTCTGAAGCTTTCTTT; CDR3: CASWGEWSEAFF
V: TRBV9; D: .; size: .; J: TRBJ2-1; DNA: TGTGCCAGCAACCTAGACGGAGGGGGGAGCGCGTTCTTC; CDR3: CASNLDGGGSAFF
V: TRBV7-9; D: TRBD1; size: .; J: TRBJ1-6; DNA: TGTGCCAGCAGCTTAGTGGGACAGACAGATTCACCCCTCCACTTT; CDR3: CASSLVGQTDSPLHF
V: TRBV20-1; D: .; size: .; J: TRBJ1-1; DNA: TGCAGTGCCTTCAGTTGGTCCGAAGCTTTCTTT; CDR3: CSAFSWSEAFF
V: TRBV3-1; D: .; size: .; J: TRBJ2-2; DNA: TGTGCCAGCAGCCCCGGGACGACCGGGGAGCTGTTTTTT; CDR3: CASSPGTTGELFF
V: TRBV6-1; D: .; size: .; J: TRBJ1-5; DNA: TGTGCCAGTCTACAGGGTTATCAGCCCCAGCATTTT; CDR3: CASLQGYQPQHF
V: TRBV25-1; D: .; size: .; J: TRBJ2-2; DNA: TGTGCCAGCAGGGGGCGCGGCACCGGGGAGCTGTTTTTT; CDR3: CASRGRGTGELFF
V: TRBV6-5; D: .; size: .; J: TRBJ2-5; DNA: TGTGCCAGCACCAAGAGGCAGGAAGAGACCCAGTACTTC; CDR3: CASTKRQEETQYF
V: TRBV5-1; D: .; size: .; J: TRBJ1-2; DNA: TGCGCCAACAGCTCCACCCAGGGAGCTAACTATGGCTACACCTTC; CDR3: CANSSTQGANYGYTF
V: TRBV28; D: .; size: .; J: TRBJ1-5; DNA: TGTGCCAGCGCTCTGGGCAGGGGATTTTGGCAGCCCCAGCATTTT; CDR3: CASALGRGFWQPQHF
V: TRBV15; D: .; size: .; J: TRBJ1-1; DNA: TGTGCCACCAGCCCTCTGGGGGACACTGAAGCTTTCTTT; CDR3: CATSPLGDTEAFF
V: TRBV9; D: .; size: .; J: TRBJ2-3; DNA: TGTGCCAGCAGCGTAGAAGGGGGGACGGTCACAGATACGCAGTATTTT; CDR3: CASSVEGGTVTDTQYF
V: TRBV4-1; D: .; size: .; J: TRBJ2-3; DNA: TGCGCCAGCAGCCAAGAGGCAAAGGATACGCAGTATTTT; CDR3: CASSQEAKDTQYF
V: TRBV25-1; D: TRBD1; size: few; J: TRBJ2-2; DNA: TGTGCCAGCAGTGTGGGACAGGGGGACACCGGGGAGCTGTTTTTT; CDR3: CASSVGQGDTGELFF
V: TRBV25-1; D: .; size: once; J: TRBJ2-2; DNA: TGTGCCAGCAGCCAACGGACCCCCGGGGAGCTGTTTTTT; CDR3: CASSQRTPGELFF
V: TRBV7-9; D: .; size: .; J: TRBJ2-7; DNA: TGTGCCAGCAGCTTAGGTTTCGGTCTATCTCCTTTCTACGAGCAGTACTTC; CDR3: CASSLGFGLSPFYEQYF
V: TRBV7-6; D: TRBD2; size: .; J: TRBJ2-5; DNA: TGTGCCAGCAGCGCCAGCGGGGGCCAAGAGACCCAGTACTTC; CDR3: CASSASGGQETQYF
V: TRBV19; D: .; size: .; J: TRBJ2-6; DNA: TGTGCCGGTGGAGTATCTGGGGCCAACGTCCTGACTTTC; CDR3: CAGGVSGANVLTF
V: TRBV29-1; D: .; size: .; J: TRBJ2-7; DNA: TGCAGCGTTGAAGGGCCGAGGGAGCAGTACTTC; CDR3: CSVEGPREQYF
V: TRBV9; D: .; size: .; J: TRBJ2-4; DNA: TGTGCCAGCAGCGTAGCGGGGGTAGCCAAAAACATTCAGTACTTC; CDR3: CASSVAGVAKNIQYF
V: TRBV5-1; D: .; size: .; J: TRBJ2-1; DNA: TGCGCCAGCAGCTTGGACTCCAGCTCCTACAATGAGCAGTTCTTC; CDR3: CASSLDSSSYNEQFF
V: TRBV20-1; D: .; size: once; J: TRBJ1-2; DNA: TGCAGTGCTAGAGATCGCCGGGGCGGTCACTATGGCTACACCTTC; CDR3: CSARDRRGGHYGYTF
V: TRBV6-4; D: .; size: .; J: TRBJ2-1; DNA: TGTGCCAGCAGTCGAGGGAACTCCTACAATGAGCAGTTCTTC; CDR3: CASSRGNSYNEQFF
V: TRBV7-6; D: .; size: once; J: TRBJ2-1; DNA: TGTGCCAGCAGCTTCACAGATAGCTCCTACAATGAGCAGTTCTTC; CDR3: CASSFTDSSYNEQFF
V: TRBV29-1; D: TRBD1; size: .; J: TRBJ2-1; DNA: TGCAGCCTCGACAGGGGGTATTACAATGAGCAGTTCTTC; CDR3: CSLDRGYYNEQFF
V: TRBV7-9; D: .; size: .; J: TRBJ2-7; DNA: TGTGCCAGCAGCCCGAGGGGGAGCTCCTACGAGCAGTACTTC; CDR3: CASSPRGSSYEQYF
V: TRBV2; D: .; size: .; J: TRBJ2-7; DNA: TGTGCCAGCAGTGAAGCGCTTCGGGTATTGGCCTACGAGCAGTACTTC; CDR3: CASSEALRVLAYEQYF
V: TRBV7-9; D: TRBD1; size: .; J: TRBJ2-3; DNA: TGTGCCAGCAGCTTAGCCCAGGGGGCGGAAGATACGCAGTATTTT; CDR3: CASSLAQGAEDTQYF
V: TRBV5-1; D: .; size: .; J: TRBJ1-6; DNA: TGCGCCAGCAAGTACTCCAATGATTCACCCCTCCACTTT; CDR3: CASKYSNDSPLHF
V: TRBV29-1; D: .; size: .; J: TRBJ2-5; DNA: TGCAGCGTTGAAAAGGACTTTCGGGAGACCCAGTACTTC; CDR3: CSVEKDFRETQYF